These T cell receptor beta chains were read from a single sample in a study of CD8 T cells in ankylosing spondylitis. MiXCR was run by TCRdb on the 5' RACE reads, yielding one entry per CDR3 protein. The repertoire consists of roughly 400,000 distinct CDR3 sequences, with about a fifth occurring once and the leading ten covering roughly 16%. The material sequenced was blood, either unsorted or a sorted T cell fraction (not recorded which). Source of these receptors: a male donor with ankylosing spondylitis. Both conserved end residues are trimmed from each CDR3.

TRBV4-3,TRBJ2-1,ASSQEWPSGRDGEQF
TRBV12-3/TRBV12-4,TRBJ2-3,ASRTGLIGADTQY
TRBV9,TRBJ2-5,ASSASGVETQY
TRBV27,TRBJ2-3,ASSLTRDPSTDTQY
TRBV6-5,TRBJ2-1,ASSSNRRLAYNEQF
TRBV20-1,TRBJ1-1,SARGGQPNTEAF
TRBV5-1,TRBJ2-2,ASSPGLAGNTGELF
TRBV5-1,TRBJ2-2,ASSWSAGGIDGELF
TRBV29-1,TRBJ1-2,SVDGRGDYGYT
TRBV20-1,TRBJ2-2,SARDKGPNTGELF
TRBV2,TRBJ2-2,ASSSGLAANTGELF
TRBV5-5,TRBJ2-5,ASSLSGSKETQY
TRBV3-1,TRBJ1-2,ASSQVEGGYGYT
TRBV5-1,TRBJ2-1,ASSFGPSGSYNEQF
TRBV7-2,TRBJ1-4,ASSRSGGGNEKLF
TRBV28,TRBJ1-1,ASSLRYRGRDTEAF
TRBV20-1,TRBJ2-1,SASGTVYNEQF
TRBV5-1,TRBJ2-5,ASSLVSSEYQETQY
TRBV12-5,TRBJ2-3,ASGPQGDTQY
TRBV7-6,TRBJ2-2,ASSRTGMGTGELF
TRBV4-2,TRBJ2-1,ASSQVITSVTNEQF
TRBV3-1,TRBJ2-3,ASSQDGGGSLFDTDTQY
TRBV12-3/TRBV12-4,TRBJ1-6,ASSFAGSDSPLH
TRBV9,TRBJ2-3,ASSARPTSADTQY
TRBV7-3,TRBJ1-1,ASSQGGGSPEAF
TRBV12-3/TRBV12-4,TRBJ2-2,ASSYLARTGELF
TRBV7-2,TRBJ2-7,ASSLGGASGLYEQY